The rows below give T cell receptor beta chains drawn from one sample of a study of shared clonotypes between healthy human individuals. Sequencing used immunoSEQ multiplex PCR; TCRdb keeps in-frame clones, though not all of them. The sample has 2 million to 2.5 million clones, approximately 95% seen once. The sequencing sample was made of naive CD4+ T cells from PBMCs. The receptors come from a man between 18 and 29 years old in good health. Some clones in this sample may be carry-over from other donors' samples. The CDR3 runs from the conserved cysteine through the conserved F or W. A D gene is named only where the DNA matches it firmly. Not all rows give a size; the values are once, few, many and, for expanded clones, a class.

cdr3_nt: TGTGCCAGCAGCGTAGAGGTCGGGGGGACCCAGTACTTC
cdr3_aa: CASSVEVGGTQYF
j_call: TRBJ2-5
v_call: TRBV9
d_call: -
clone_size: once

cdr3_nt: TGTGCCAGCAGTTTGCCCGGGGGGGACTATGGCTACACCTTC
cdr3_aa: CASSLPGGDYGYTF
j_call: TRBJ1-2
v_call: TRBV28
d_call: -
clone_size: -

cdr3_nt: TGTGCCACCAAGGGTTCCACGAACACCGGGGAGCTGTTTTTT
cdr3_aa: CATKGSTNTGELFF
j_call: TRBJ2-2
v_call: TRBV10-3
d_call: -
clone_size: -

cdr3_nt: TGTGCCAGTAGTATCCGCAGGGGCCAAGAGACCCAGTACTTC
cdr3_aa: CASSIRRGQETQYF
j_call: TRBJ2-5
v_call: TRBV19
d_call: -
clone_size: once

cdr3_nt: TGTGCCTGGAGCGATCTGTCCGTGGCCTCGACTGAAGCTTTCTTT
cdr3_aa: CAWSDLSVASTEAFF
j_call: TRBJ1-1
v_call: TRBV30
d_call: -
clone_size: -

cdr3_nt: TGCGCCAGCAGCTTGATCCCAGGGCCTGAAGCTTTCTTT
cdr3_aa: CASSLIPGPEAFF
j_call: TRBJ1-1
v_call: TRBV5-1
d_call: -
clone_size: -

cdr3_nt: TGCAGTGCTCCGAGGGGCTACGAGCAGTACTTC
cdr3_aa: CSAPRGYEQYF
j_call: TRBJ2-7
v_call: TRBV20-1
d_call: -
clone_size: -

cdr3_nt: TGTGCCAGCAGTGAAGCCCTCCTTGACAGGGGTTATGAAAAACTGTTTTTT
cdr3_aa: CASSEALLDRGYEKLFF
j_call: TRBJ1-4
v_call: TRBV28
d_call: TRBD1
clone_size: -

cdr3_nt: TGTGCCAGCAGTCCTCAACGATGGAGGAGACTCTCTGGAAACACCATATATTTT
cdr3_aa: CASSPQRWRRLSGNTIYF
j_call: TRBJ1-3
v_call: TRBV28
d_call: -
clone_size: -

cdr3_nt: TGTGCCAGCCGAAGACAGGATAGCAATCGGCCCCAGCATTTT
cdr3_aa: CASRRQDSNRPQHF
j_call: TRBJ1-5
v_call: TRBV19
d_call: -
clone_size: -

cdr3_nt: TGTGCCAGCAGCCCACTAGTGGCGTCAGGCACCGGGGAGCTGTTTTTT
cdr3_aa: CASSPLVASGTGELFF
j_call: TRBJ2-2
v_call: TRBV11-2
d_call: -
clone_size: -

cdr3_nt: TGTGCCAGCAGTGGGCCTGGGGTTCGGGGGGAGCAGTTCTTC
cdr3_aa: CASSGPGVRGEQFF
j_call: TRBJ2-1
v_call: TRBV28
d_call: -
clone_size: -

cdr3_nt: TGTGCCGGTGGGGGGGAGACCCAGTACTTC
cdr3_aa: CAGGGETQYF
j_call: TRBJ2-5
v_call: TRBV30
d_call: -
clone_size: -

cdr3_nt: TGTGCCAGCAGCCAAGGGAACACAGATACGCAGTATTTT
cdr3_aa: CASSQGNTDTQYF
j_call: TRBJ2-3
v_call: TRBV14
d_call: -
clone_size: few

cdr3_nt: TGTGCCAGCAGTTCCACCGGGACAGGAGGATTCGAGCAGTACTTC
cdr3_aa: CASSSTGTGGFEQYF
j_call: TRBJ2-7
v_call: TRBV28
d_call: TRBD1
clone_size: -

cdr3_nt: TGTGCCAGCAGCTTGGAATCGGTGAGGCACCTACCCTACGAGCAGTACTTC
cdr3_aa: CASSLESVRHLPYEQYF
j_call: TRBJ2-7
v_call: TRBV5-4
d_call: -
clone_size: -

cdr3_nt: TGTGCCAGCAGAAGACAGGGGCCGTCCTGGGGCACTGAAGCTTTCTTT
cdr3_aa: CASRRQGPSWGTEAFF
j_call: TRBJ1-1
v_call: TRBV28
d_call: TRBD1
clone_size: -

cdr3_nt: TGTGCCAGCAGCTTGTCATCCTACAATGAGCAGTTCTTC
cdr3_aa: CASSLSSYNEQFF
j_call: TRBJ2-1
v_call: TRBV11-2
d_call: -
clone_size: -

cdr3_nt: TGTGCCAGCAGCTTAATAGGCTACGAGCAGTACTTC
cdr3_aa: CASSLIGYEQYF
j_call: TRBJ2-7
v_call: TRBV7-3
d_call: -
clone_size: once

cdr3_nt: TGTGCCAGCAGCCGACTAGCGGGAGTTGCAGATACGCAGTATTTT
cdr3_aa: CASSRLAGVADTQYF
j_call: TRBJ2-3
v_call: TRBV7-3
d_call: TRBD2
clone_size: once

cdr3_nt: TGCAGCGTTGAACTGACTAGCGGAAGCACAGATACGCAGTATTTT
cdr3_aa: CSVELTSGSTDTQYF
j_call: TRBJ2-3
v_call: TRBV29-1
d_call: TRBD2
clone_size: -

cdr3_nt: TGTGCCAGCAGCCATGACAGGGGTCACTACAATGAGCAGTTCTTC
cdr3_aa: CASSHDRGHYNEQFF
j_call: TRBJ2-1
v_call: TRBV14
d_call: TRBD1
clone_size: -

cdr3_nt: TGTGCCAGCAGCTTAGCGACTTTGGGGACTACTGGGGCCAACGTCCTGACTTTC
cdr3_aa: CASSLATLGTTGANVLTF
j_call: TRBJ2-6
v_call: TRBV7-2
d_call: TRBD2
clone_size: -

cdr3_nt: TGCGCCAGCAGCTTCCTGGTGGGAGCTGGGGCCAACGTCCTGACTTTC
cdr3_aa: CASSFLVGAGANVLTF
j_call: TRBJ2-6
v_call: TRBV5-1
d_call: -
clone_size: -

cdr3_nt: TGTGCCTCCCCAGACGGGACCCAGTACTTC
cdr3_aa: CASPDGTQYF
j_call: TRBJ2-5
v_call: TRBV25-1
d_call: -
clone_size: -

cdr3_nt: TGTGCCAGTAGTATTGCTAGCGGGAGGCCTTACAATGAGCAGTTCTTC
cdr3_aa: CASSIASGRPYNEQFF
j_call: TRBJ2-1
v_call: TRBV19
d_call: TRBD2
clone_size: -

cdr3_nt: TGTGCCAGCAGTTTATTGGGGCAGGGGTACGAGCAGTACTTC
cdr3_aa: CASSLLGQGYEQYF
j_call: TRBJ2-7
v_call: TRBV28
d_call: -
clone_size: -

cdr3_nt: TGTGCCAGCAGTCCTCTCCCGGGACAGATCTATGGCTACACCTTC
cdr3_aa: CASSPLPGQIYGYTF
j_call: TRBJ1-2
v_call: TRBV27
d_call: TRBD1
clone_size: once

cdr3_nt: TGTGCCACCAGCAGAGGCGGGTCGGCCTACGAGCAGTACTTC
cdr3_aa: CATSRGGSAYEQYF
j_call: TRBJ2-7
v_call: TRBV15
d_call: -
clone_size: -

cdr3_nt: TGTGCCAGCTCAAGGACCCAAAACATTCAGTACTTC
cdr3_aa: CASSRTQNIQYF
j_call: TRBJ2-4
v_call: TRBV6-1
d_call: -
clone_size: -

cdr3_nt: TGCAGCGTTCGACAGGGGAATGAAAAACTGTTTTTT
cdr3_aa: CSVRQGNEKLFF
j_call: TRBJ1-4
v_call: TRBV29-1
d_call: TRBD1
clone_size: -

cdr3_nt: TGCGCCAGCAGATTGGACTTGTACAATGAGCAGTTCTTC
cdr3_aa: CASRLDLYNEQFF
j_call: TRBJ2-1
v_call: TRBV5-1
d_call: -
clone_size: -

cdr3_nt: TGTGCCAGCAGCTTGACCCAACCGGTCTGGGGGACCAAAAACATTCAGTACTTC
cdr3_aa: CASSLTQPVWGTKNIQYF
j_call: TRBJ2-4
v_call: TRBV7-2
d_call: -
clone_size: -

cdr3_nt: TGTGCCAGCAGTGAAGCGCTTCGGGAGCGGGAGGTACACTACGAGCAGTACTTC
cdr3_aa: CASSEALREREVHYEQYF
j_call: TRBJ2-7
v_call: TRBV6-1
d_call: TRBD2
clone_size: -

cdr3_nt: TGTGCCAGCACTCCTCCCCCGGGAGTCGCCAATGAGCAGTTCTTC
cdr3_aa: CASTPPPGVANEQFF
j_call: TRBJ2-1
v_call: TRBV5-4
d_call: -
clone_size: -

cdr3_nt: TGTGCCAGCAGCGTAGGGCCCAATCAGCCCCAGCATTTT
cdr3_aa: CASSVGPNQPQHF
j_call: TRBJ1-5
v_call: TRBV9
d_call: -
clone_size: -

cdr3_nt: TGTGCCAGCAGCCTCACATACAGGGGTTACGAGCAGTACTTC
cdr3_aa: CASSLTYRGYEQYF
j_call: TRBJ2-7
v_call: TRBV14
d_call: TRBD1
clone_size: -

cdr3_nt: TGTGCCAGCAGCGTAGGGTCTAGCGGGAGGGAAGAGACCCAGTACTTC
cdr3_aa: CASSVGSSGREETQYF
j_call: TRBJ2-5
v_call: TRBV9
d_call: TRBD2
clone_size: -

cdr3_nt: TGTGCCAGCAGCGCGGGGGACAAGGAGGTATACTCCTACGAGCAGTACTTC
cdr3_aa: CASSAGDKEVYSYEQYF
j_call: TRBJ2-7
v_call: TRBV9
d_call: -
clone_size: -

cdr3_nt: TGTGCCAGCAGTTTCTCTGGCGAAAAACTGTTTTTT
cdr3_aa: CASSFSGEKLFF
j_call: TRBJ1-4
v_call: TRBV6-5
d_call: -
clone_size: -

cdr3_nt: TGTGCCAGCAGCCCGTTACAAGGAAACACCATATATTTT
cdr3_aa: CASSPLQGNTIYF
j_call: TRBJ1-3
v_call: TRBV7-8
d_call: -
clone_size: -

cdr3_nt: TGTGCCAGCAGTTTGGACAGCCCATTTAATGAAAAACTGTTTTTT
cdr3_aa: CASSLDSPFNEKLFF
j_call: TRBJ1-4
v_call: TRBV6-6
d_call: -
clone_size: -

cdr3_nt: TGTGCCAGCAGATTAGGGGGCTCCTCTGGAAACACCATATATTTT
cdr3_aa: CASRLGGSSGNTIYF
j_call: TRBJ1-3
v_call: TRBV2
d_call: TRBD1
clone_size: once

cdr3_nt: TGTGCCACCATAACAGCGAACACCGGGGAGCTGTTTTTT
cdr3_aa: CATITANTGELFF
j_call: TRBJ2-2
v_call: TRBV15
d_call: -
clone_size: -

cdr3_nt: TGTGCCAGCAGTGGCGGACAGGGAAAAATTAGTTCAACCGGGGAGCTGTTTTTT
cdr3_aa: CASSGGQGKISSTGELFF
j_call: TRBJ2-2
v_call: TRBV25-1
d_call: TRBD1
clone_size: -

cdr3_nt: TGTGCCAGTAGTCTCCCGGGACAGGGGTTCGATGGCTACACCTTC
cdr3_aa: CASSLPGQGFDGYTF
j_call: TRBJ1-2
v_call: TRBV19
d_call: TRBD1
clone_size: -

cdr3_nt: TGTGCCAGCAGCCAACAGGGGGACTCCTACGAGCAGTACTTC
cdr3_aa: CASSQQGDSYEQYF
j_call: TRBJ2-7
v_call: TRBV7-9
d_call: TRBD1
clone_size: -

cdr3_nt: TGTGCCAGCAGCAGACAGGGAAGGGCAGATACGCAGTATTTT
cdr3_aa: CASSRQGRADTQYF
j_call: TRBJ2-3
v_call: TRBV5-5
d_call: TRBD1
clone_size: -

cdr3_nt: TGTGCCAGCAGTTACCGGACTAGCGGCGCCTACGAGCAGTACTTC
cdr3_aa: CASSYRTSGAYEQYF
j_call: TRBJ2-7
v_call: TRBV6-5
d_call: TRBD2
clone_size: -